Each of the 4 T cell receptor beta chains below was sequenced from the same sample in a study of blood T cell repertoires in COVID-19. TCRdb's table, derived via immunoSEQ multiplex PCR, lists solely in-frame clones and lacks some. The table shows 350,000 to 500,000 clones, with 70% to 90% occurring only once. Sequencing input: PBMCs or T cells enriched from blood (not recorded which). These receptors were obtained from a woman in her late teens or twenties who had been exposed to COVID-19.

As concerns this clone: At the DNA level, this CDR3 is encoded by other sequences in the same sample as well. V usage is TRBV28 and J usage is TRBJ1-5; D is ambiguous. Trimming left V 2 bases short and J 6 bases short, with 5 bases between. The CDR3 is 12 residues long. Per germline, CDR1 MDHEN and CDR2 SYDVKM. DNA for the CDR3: TGTGCCAGCAGTTTAGAGGGTCAGCCCCAGCATTTT. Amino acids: CASSLEGQPQHF. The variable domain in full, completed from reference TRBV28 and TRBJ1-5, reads DVKVTQSSRYLVKRTGEKVFLECVQDMDHENMFWYRQDPGLGLRLIYFSYDVKMKEKGDIPEGYSVSREKKERFSLILESASTNQTSMYLCASSLEGQPQHFGDGTRLSIL.

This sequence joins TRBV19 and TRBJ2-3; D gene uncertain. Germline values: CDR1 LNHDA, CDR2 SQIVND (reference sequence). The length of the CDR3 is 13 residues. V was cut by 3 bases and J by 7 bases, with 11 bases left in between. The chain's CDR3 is CASSIGTANTQYF. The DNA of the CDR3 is TGTGCCAGTAGTATTGGAACAGCTAATACGCAGTATTTT.

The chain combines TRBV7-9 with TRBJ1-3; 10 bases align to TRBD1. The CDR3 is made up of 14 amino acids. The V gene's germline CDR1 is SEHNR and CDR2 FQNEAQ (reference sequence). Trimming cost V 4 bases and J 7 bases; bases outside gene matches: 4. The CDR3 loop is CASSSRQGANTIYF. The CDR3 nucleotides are TGTGCCAGCAGCTCCCGACAGGGGGCGAACACCATATATTTT.

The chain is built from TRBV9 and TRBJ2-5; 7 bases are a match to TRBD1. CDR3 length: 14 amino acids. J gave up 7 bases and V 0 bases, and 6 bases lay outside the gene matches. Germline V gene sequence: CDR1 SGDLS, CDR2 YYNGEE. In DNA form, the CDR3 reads TGTGCCAGCAGCGTAGTGGACAGGCCGGGGACCCAGTACTTC. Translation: CASSVVDRPGTQYF.